This T cell receptor (beta chain) was obtained from a study of shared clonotypes between healthy human individuals. The CDR3 consists of 14 residues. V was clipped by 5 bases and J by 7 bases, with 21 bases between them. Germline V gives CDR1 SQVTM, CDR2 ANQGSEA. Using immunoSEQ multiplex PCR, the repertoire was profiled, and TCRdb retains in-frame clones only, with some absent. The sample has roughly 2 million clones; under 97% are singletons. Input material: naive CD4+ T cells sorted from blood. Subset here: CD45RA+ positively selected. The TCR sequence derives from a man aged 18 to 30 in good health. The chain is built from TRBV29-1 and TRBJ2-7, with D possibly TRBD2 on 6 matching bases. The CDR3 DNA reads as TGCAGCGTTTTTCCCGGCACTAGCCCGGGAGAGCAGTACTTC. The encoded protein is CSVFPGTSPGEQYF.